These T cell receptor beta chains were read from a single sample in a study of T cells in localized non-small cell lung cancer. TCRdb keeps only in-frame clones here, not all; method: immunoSEQ multiplex PCR. The sample has about 30,000 clones, about nine tenths seen once; the top ten hold under 13%. The input for sequencing was peripheral blood, taken before any cancer treatment. These receptors were taken from a woman between 40 and 69 years old with stage I lung adenocarcinoma. The CDR3 runs from the conserved cysteine through the conserved F or W. D genes are given only for firm matches. Part of the rows lack a size; the others show once, few, many or a class for expanded clones.

TRBV28,once,TRBJ1-5,NA,TGTGCCAGCCGGGACAGCAATCAGCCCCAGCATTTT,CASRDSNQPQHF
TRBV7-2,NA,TRBJ2-5,NA,TGTGCCAGCAGCTTAGCGGTTAGACAAGAGACCCAGTACTTC,CASSLAVRQETQYF
TRBV19,NA,TRBJ1-3,NA,TGTGCCAGTACCCAAACGGCGGGTGGATCTGGAAACACCATATATTTT,CASTQTAGGSGNTIYF
TRBV27,once,TRBJ2-7,NA,TGTGCCAGCAGTTTACGGTCTGGGGGCAGCTACGAGCAGTACTTC,CASSLRSGGSYEQYF
TRBV2,NA,TRBJ2-7,NA,TGTGCCAGCAAGGAGGGATCCAGTGAGTTCTACGAGCAGTACTTC,CASKEGSSEFYEQYF
TRBV7-2,NA,TRBJ2-1,NA,TGTGCCAGCAGCGAAAGCGCCAGCTCCTACAATGAGCAGTTCTTC,CASSESASSYNEQFF
TRBV7-8,once,TRBJ2-6,NA,TGTGCCAGCAGCCGGGCTCCCGAAGGGGCCAACGTCCTGACTTTC,CASSRAPEGANVLTF
TRBV18,once,TRBJ1-1,TRBD1,TGTGCCAGCTCACCACCGAAGGGGGCGCGCACTGAAGCTTTCTTT,CASSPPKGARTEAFF
TRBV5-6,NA,TRBJ2-1,NA,TGTGCCAGCAGCTTGGGACAACCAATATCCTACAATGAGCAGTTCTTC,CASSLGQPISYNEQFF
TRBV7-9,NA,TRBJ2-1,NA,TGTGCCAGCAGCTTTCCCAGGACTAATGAGCAGTTCTTC,CASSFPRTNEQFF
TRBV20-1,NA,TRBJ2-7,NA,TGCAGTGCTAGCGTTCTACGAGAGCAGTACTTC,CSASVLREQYF
TRBV27,NA,TRBJ2-3,TRBD1,TGTGCCAGCAGTTTCGGGACAGGGGGAACAGATACGCAGTATTTT,CASSFGTGGTDTQYF
TRBV21-1,NA,TRBJ2-1,NA,TGTGCCAGCAGCAGGGAAATGAGGAGAAACTCGGGAAGTAAGCAGTTCTTC,CASSREMRRNSGSKQFF
TRBV7-2,NA,TRBJ2-7,TRBD2,TGTGCCAGCAGCTTACCCCCCGGGCTAGCGGGAGACGAGCAGTACTTC,CASSLPPGLAGDEQYF
TRBV5-4,few,TRBJ1-1,TRBD1,TGTGCCAGCAGTAGTAAAGCAGGGGGCGTTGGCACTGAAGCTTTCTTT,CASSSKAGGVGTEAFF
TRBV28,few,TRBJ1-1,NA,TGTGCCAGCAGGGCGAACACTGAAGCTTTCTTT,CASRANTEAFF
TRBV15,NA,TRBJ2-7,TRBD2,TGTGCCACCAGCGTGGTGCGGGGGAGCTCCTACGAGCAGTACTTC,CATSVVRGSSYEQYF
TRBV7-2,NA,TRBJ1-5,TRBD1,TGTGCCAGCAGCTCGACAGGGGGCGGCAATCAGCCCCAGCATTTT,CASSSTGGGNQPQHF
TRBV5-1,NA,TRBJ2-2,TRBD2,TGCGCCAGCAGCGCCCCCGGGACTAGCTTCACCTCCCCGAGGACCGGGGAGCTGTTTTTT,CASSAPGTSFTSPRTGELFF
TRBV9,NA,TRBJ2-2,NA,TGTGCCAGCAGCTCCAGTACCGGGGAGCTGTTTTTT,CASSSSTGELFF
TRBV10-2,NA,TRBJ2-1,NA,TGCGCCAGCAGTGAAAGAAGCTCCTACAATGAGCAGTTCTTC,CASSERSSYNEQFF
TRBV7-2,NA,TRBJ2-4,NA,TGTGCCAGCAGCACCCTATCCAAAAACATTCAGTACTTC,CASSTLSKNIQYF
TRBV10-3,NA,TRBJ2-1,TRBD2,TGTGCCGTACGAGCGGGGGGGACTAGCGGGTTAAATGAGCAGTTCTTC,CAVRAGGTSGLNEQFF
TRBV9,NA,TRBJ1-2,NA,TGTGCCAGCAGTCCACCCCCCGGGACGCCCCTCTATGGCTACACCTTC,CASSPPPGTPLYGYTF
TRBV7-9,NA,TRBJ2-5,TRBD2,TGTGCCAGCAGCTTAATTCTAGCGGGGCAAGAGACCCAGTACTTC,CASSLILAGQETQYF
TRBV7-2,NA,TRBJ1-2,NA,TGTGCCAGCCAACCGGGGATAGGATATGGCTACACCTTC,CASQPGIGYGYTF
TRBV28,NA,TRBJ2-7,TRBD1,TGTGCCAGCAGTTTAGGACAGGGACCTGTTGGCTACGAGCAGTACTTC,CASSLGQGPVGYEQYF
TRBV7-9,NA,TRBJ2-3,NA,TGTGCCAGCAGACAGGGCGGCACAGATACGCAGTATTTT,CASRQGGTDTQYF
TRBV7-2,NA,TRBJ2-5,TRBD2,TGTGCCAGCAGCGCAGTACTAGCGGGGTTTTACTTC,CASSAVLAGFYF
TRBV5-6,NA,TRBJ2-1,TRBD2,TGTGCCAGCAGCTCGGCGGCTAGCGGGAGGCCCCGGGGGAATGAGCAGTTCTTC,CASSSAASGRPRGNEQFF
TRBV15,NA,TRBJ2-2,TRBD1,TGTGCCACCAGCATAGGACAGGGGGCTCACGGGGAGCTGTTTTTT,CATSIGQGAHGELFF
TRBV28,NA,TRBJ1-2,TRBD1,TGTGCCAGCAGTTTAGCCGGGACAGGGGTCTATGGCTACACCTTC,CASSLAGTGVYGYTF
TRBV11-2,NA,TRBJ2-7,NA,TGTGCCAGCAGCTTAGAATCCTCAGGCGAGCAGTACTTC,CASSLESSGEQYF
TRBV18,NA,TRBJ1-1,NA,TGTGCCAGCTCATGGGGCTTTTCGAACACTGAAGCTTTCTTT,CASSWGFSNTEAFF
TRBV5-1,NA,TRBJ2-1,TRBD1,TGCGCCAGCACCTATCGAGGGACAGGTACGAATGAGCAGTTCTTC,CASTYRGTGTNEQFF
TRBV15,NA,TRBJ1-3,NA,TGTGCCACCAGCAGGGAGCGGCGGAGCTCTGGAAACACCATATATTTT,CATSRERRSSGNTIYF
TRBV4-1,NA,TRBJ2-1,TRBD2,TGCGCCAGCAGCCAAGAGGGGACTAGAAATGAGCAGTTCTTC,CASSQEGTRNEQFF
TRBV10-3,NA,TRBJ2-7,TRBD1,TGTGCCAGCAGTTACACACAGGGGCGCGGCTACGAGCAGTACTTC,CASSYTQGRGYEQYF
TRBV11-2,NA,TRBJ1-1,NA,TGTGCCAGCAGCGAACAGGTGGGGAACACTGAAGCTTTCTTT,CASSEQVGNTEAFF
TRBV5-1,NA,TRBJ1-2,NA,TGCGCCAGCAGCGCACGGGGGGTTACTGGCTACACCTTC,CASSARGVTGYTF
TRBV29-1,NA,TRBJ2-2,TRBD1,TGCAGCGGTCGGGACAGGGAAGGAACCGGGGAGCTGTTTTTT,CSGRDREGTGELFF
TRBV7-8,NA,TRBJ1-1,NA,TGTGCCAGCGGCTCGTGGAAGGCAAGCACTGAAGCTTTCTTT,CASGSWKASTEAFF
TRBV30,NA,TRBJ2-3,NA,TGTGCCTGGAGTGTACTCACGAACACAGATACGCAGTATTTT,CAWSVLTNTDTQYF
TRBV6-1,NA,TRBJ2-7,NA,TGTGCCAGCATCTCCGGCGGGGAGTTTTACGAGCAGTACTTC,CASISGGEFYEQYF
TRBV10-3,NA,TRBJ1-2,NA,TGTGCCATCAGTGAGTTACAAAGTCCCTATGGCTACACCTTC,CAISELQSPYGYTF
TRBV7-3,NA,TRBJ1-1,NA,TGTGCCAGCAGCCCCCAGCAGGGGTTTGAAGCTTTCTTT,CASSPQQGFEAFF
TRBV6-5,once,TRBJ1-1,TRBD1,TGTGCCAGCAGTCCTCCGGGACAGGGGGCACCTTTCTTT,CASSPPGQGAPFF
TRBV28,NA,TRBJ2-7,NA,TGTGCCAGCAGTCCCCTCGCCAGGGCCTACGAGCAGTACTTC,CASSPLARAYEQYF
TRBV7-2,NA,TRBJ2-5,NA,TGTGCCAGCAGCTTAGATTTCACTGAGACCCAGTACTTC,CASSLDFTETQYF
TRBV11-2,NA,TRBJ2-1,TRBD2,TGTGCCAGCATCCTGAGCGGGACTAGCGGGATTGGTGAGCAGTTCTTC,CASILSGTSGIGEQFF